Included here is one T cell receptor (beta chain) sequence, with context. TCR beta VDJ and CDR3 were profiled, and genomic DNA was the template. MiXCR, run by TCRdb on the reads, gives a single entry per CDR3 protein. The sample records fewer than 250,000 distinct CDR3 sequences, around 43% being singletons. Flow cytometry had shown expanded CD8+CD57+ cells in the patients chosen for sequencing. These data originate in a study of CD8+CD57+ T cells in acquired aplastic anemia. On the study more broadly: Average DNA yield from sorted CD4+ and CD8+ cells was roughly 3 ug.

The sample consisted of sorted CD4+, CD8+, or CD8+CD57+ T cells (not recorded which) from PBMCs. The receptor comes from a human donor with aplastic anemia.

This chain's CDR3 is CSARDLGGYGELFF. The CDR3 DNA is TGCAGTGCTAGGGACTTAGGGGGGTACGGGGAGCTGTTTTTT. V usage is TRBV20-1 and J usage is TRBJ2-2; possibly TRBD1 or TRBD2 for D (6 bases each). The CDR3 spans 14 residues. The germline CDR1 and CDR2 sequences are DFQATT and SNEGSKA (reference sequence). V was shortened by 3 bases and J by 7 bases, with 15 bases between the two germline ends.